The rows below give T cell receptor beta chains drawn from one sample of a study of cytotoxic CD8 clonotypes in ibrutinib-treated CLL. Assay: immunoSEQ multiplex PCR; the TCRdb copy retains only in-frame clones and omits some. The sample holds around 70,000 clones, roughly nine tenths seen once. The sample consisted of PBMCs, taken after 12 months of ibrutinib treatment. Every receptor here comes from a human donor with chronic lymphocytic leukemia. Each CDR3 is given with its conserved first and last residue. The D gene is left open where the match is weak. Clone size is shown for a subset of rows, as once, few, many or a class of expanded clone.

CDR3aa,CDR3nt,v_gene,abundance,j_gene,d_gene
CASSLVGGTSPYEQYF,TGTGCCAGCAGCTTAGTGGGCGGGACTAGCCCTTACGAGCAGTACTTC,TRBV7-6,NA,TRBJ2-7,TRBD2
CASSLRGGGNTGELFF,TGTGCCAGCAGTTTAAGAGGGGGCGGGAACACCGGGGAGCTGTTTTTT,TRBV28,NA,TRBJ2-2,TRBD1
CASSLGQLSNQPQHF,TGTGCCAGCAGCCTCGGACAGTTGAGCAATCAGCCCCAGCATTTT,TRBV7-9,NA,TRBJ1-5,NA
CSGGDLEGTEAFF,TGCAGCGGGGGGGATTTAGAGGGGACTGAAGCTTTCTTT,TRBV29-1,NA,TRBJ1-1,NA
CASSRPGDRDTYEQYF,TGTGCCAGCAGCCGACCGGGGGACAGGGATACCTACGAGCAGTACTTC,TRBV7-8,once,TRBJ2-7,TRBD1
CASSPGLIRDQETQYF,TGTGCCAGCAGCCCGGGATTGATTAGAGATCAGGAGACCCAGTACTTC,TRBV7-2,NA,TRBJ2-5,NA
CASSDLTGGLNEQFF,TGCGCCAGCAGTGACCTTACGGGAGGGCTAAATGAGCAGTTCTTC,TRBV10-2,NA,TRBJ2-1,TRBD2
CASSEVGVGDTQYF,TGTGCCAGCAGTGAAGTGGGAGTAGGAGATACGCAGTATTTT,TRBV2,NA,TRBJ2-3,NA
CAGRTASTGELFF,TGTGCCGGGCGGACAGCCAGTACCGGGGAGCTGTTTTTT,TRBV6-6,NA,TRBJ2-2,NA
CASSIDGGQGDEKLFF,TGTGCCAGTAGTATAGACGGGGGACAGGGGGATGAAAAACTGTTTTTT,TRBV19,NA,TRBJ1-4,TRBD1
CASSRGANYGYTF,TGTGCCAGCAGCAGGGGCGCTAACTATGGCTACACCTTC,TRBV6-4,NA,TRBJ1-2,NA
CASRPAVFTDTQYF,TGTGCCAGCAGACCTGCTGTATTCACAGATACGCAGTATTTT,TRBV27,NA,TRBJ2-3,NA
CASSGDRASRYGYTF,TGTGCCAGCAGTGGGGACAGGGCTTCGCGCTATGGCTACACCTTC,TRBV2,NA,TRBJ1-2,TRBD1
CAISESGQGVGPQHF,TGTGCCATCAGTGAGTCGGGACAGGGGGTCGGGCCCCAGCATTTT,TRBV6-1,NA,TRBJ1-5,TRBD1
CASSLATGLYNEQFF,TGCGCCAGCAGCTTGGCAACAGGCCTCTACAATGAGCAGTTCTTC,TRBV5-1,NA,TRBJ2-1,NA
CASFSASVNGEQFF,TGTGCCAGCTTTAGTGCTAGCGTTAACGGTGAGCAGTTCTTC,TRBV6-5,NA,TRBJ2-1,NA
CASSYSTGSIGYTF,TGTGCCAGCAGTTACTCGACAGGATCTATAGGCTACACCTTC,TRBV6-6,NA,TRBJ1-2,NA
CASSFTQGGIFGELFF,TGCGCCAGCAGCTTTACGCAGGGCGGGATTTTCGGGGAGCTGTTTTTT,TRBV5-1,NA,TRBJ2-2,NA
CASSLAGTGGLRSSYEQYF,TGCGCCAGCAGCTTGGCCGGGACAGGGGGATTACGAAGCTCCTACGAGCAGTACTTC,TRBV5-1,once,TRBJ2-7,TRBD1
CASSVTLAPSSYNEQFF,TGTGCCAGCAGCGTTACTCTAGCGCCCAGCTCCTACAATGAGCAGTTCTTC,TRBV9,NA,TRBJ2-1,NA
CASSSQDRGRNQPQHF,TGTGCCAGCAGTTCCCAGGACAGGGGGCGAAATCAGCCCCAGCATTTT,TRBV28,NA,TRBJ1-5,TRBD1
CASSWGTVSAKNIQYF,TGTGCCAGCAGCTGGGGGACAGTATCAGCCAAAAACATTCAGTACTTC,TRBV5-6,once,TRBJ2-4,TRBD1
CASSPPPGMSNQPQHF,TGTGCCAGTAGTCCACCCCCAGGGATGAGCAATCAGCCCCAGCATTTT,TRBV19,NA,TRBJ1-5,NA
CASSSLTSGIYNEQFF,TGTGCCAGCAGCTCCCTGACTAGCGGGATCTACAATGAGCAGTTCTTC,TRBV5-4,NA,TRBJ2-1,TRBD2
CASSLDRGDLNTEAFF,TGTGCCAGCAGCTTGGACAGGGGGGACCTGAACACTGAAGCTTTCTTT,TRBV5-6,NA,TRBJ1-1,TRBD1
CASSEIPPGPDGYTF,TGTGCCAGCAGTGAAATTCCCCCAGGGCCCGATGGCTACACCTTC,TRBV6-1,NA,TRBJ1-2,NA
CASSFYVYTEAFF,TGTGCCAGCAGTTTTTATGTGTACACTGAAGCTTTCTTT,TRBV28,few,TRBJ1-1,NA
CASTSGGTGELFF,TGTGCCAGTACTAGCGGGGGAACCGGGGAGCTGTTTTTT,TRBV6-5,once,TRBJ2-2,TRBD2
CASSQGQGINEKLFF,TGTGCCAGCAGCCAGGGACAGGGGATTAATGAAAAACTGTTTTTT,TRBV7-7,NA,TRBJ1-4,TRBD1
CASSQNTGQAFYGYTF,TGTGCCAGCAGCCAAAACACGGGACAGGCCTTCTATGGCTACACCTTC,TRBV4-2,NA,TRBJ1-2,TRBD1
CASGLVPIDIASNQPQHF,TGTGCTAGTGGTTTGGTACCGATAGACATCGCAAGCAATCAGCCCCAGCATTTT,TRBV12-5,NA,TRBJ1-5,NA
CASSQESGIGEAFF,TGCGCCAGCAGCCAAGAGTCGGGGATAGGGGAAGCTTTCTTT,TRBV4-1,NA,TRBJ1-1,NA
CASSVIRTDFYEQYF,TGTGCCAGCAGCGTTATCCGGACTGACTTCTACGAGCAGTACTTC,TRBV5-4,NA,TRBJ2-7,NA
CASSLAGWNTEAFF,TGCGCCAGCAGCTTGGCTGGGTGGAACACTGAAGCTTTCTTT,TRBV5-1,NA,TRBJ1-1,NA
CASSQEGRVWNEQFF,TGCGCCAGCAGCCAAGAAGGACGGGTGTGGAATGAGCAGTTCTTC,TRBV4-1,NA,TRBJ2-1,NA
CSVEGTNQPQHF,TGCAGCGTTGAAGGCACAAATCAGCCCCAGCATTTT,TRBV29-1,NA,TRBJ1-5,NA
CASSLGGGNIFYEKLFF,TGCGCCAGCAGCTTGGGCGGAGGTAATATCTTTTATGAAAAACTGTTTTTT,TRBV5-1,NA,TRBJ1-4,NA
CASSVGGSGANVLTF,TGTGCCAGCAGCGTAGGGGGCTCTGGGGCCAACGTCCTGACTTTC,TRBV9,NA,TRBJ2-6,NA
CAISESWDRGRLGNEKLFF,TGTGCCATCAGTGAGTCGTGGGACAGGGGGCGCCTCGGAAATGAAAAACTGTTTTTT,TRBV10-3,NA,TRBJ1-4,TRBD1
CAISESWELFF,TGTGCCATCAGTGAGTCTTGGGAGCTGTTTTTT,TRBV10-3,NA,TRBJ2-2,NA
CASSQGTSRQWANYGYTF,TGCGCCAGCAGCCAGGGGACTTCCCGCCAGTGGGCTAACTATGGCTACACCTTC,TRBV4-3,NA,TRBJ1-2,NA
CASTLGGLGGGEQYF,TGTGCCAGCACCCTGGGGGGGCTAGGAGGTGGCGAGCAGTACTTC,TRBV6-6,NA,TRBJ2-7,NA
CASSTTLQETQYF,TGTGCCTCGTCGACTACTTTGCAAGAGACCCAGTACTTC,TRBV9,NA,TRBJ2-5,NA
CASSPGTSGPGELFF,TGTGCCAGCTCACCGGGGACTAGCGGTCCCGGGGAGCTGTTTTTT,TRBV18,NA,TRBJ2-2,TRBD2
CASSFRFGTEDGYTF,TGTGCCAGCAGTTTTAGATTTGGGACAGAGGATGGCTACACCTTC,TRBV27,NA,TRBJ1-2,TRBD1
CASSGDRVRDTIYF,TGTGCCAGCTCGGGAGACAGGGTCCGCGACACCATATATTTT,TRBV2,NA,TRBJ1-3,TRBD1
CASSLQGEEKLFF,TGTGCCAGCAGCTTACAGGGAGAAGAAAAACTGTTTTTT,TRBV11-3,NA,TRBJ1-4,NA
CSVEVGSGELFF,TGCAGCGTTGAAGTGGGTTCCGGGGAGCTGTTTTTT,TRBV29-1,NA,TRBJ2-2,NA
CASNDRDHSYGYTF,TGTGCCAGCAATGATAGGGATCACTCTTATGGCTACACCTTC,TRBV6-5,once,TRBJ1-2,NA
CASSRPAGWGAGAYNEQFF,TGTGCCAGCAGTCGACCAGCAGGTTGGGGTGCGGGGGCCTACAATGAGCAGTTCTTC,TRBV28,NA,TRBJ2-1,TRBD2
CASSLNIPSPQETQYF,TGTGCCAGCAGCTTAAACATTCCTTCCCCACAAGAGACCCAGTACTTC,TRBV7-2,NA,TRBJ2-5,NA
CASSERPAGLTNEQFF,TGTGCCAGCAGTGAAAGACCGGCGGGGCTAACAAATGAGCAGTTCTTC,TRBV2,once,TRBJ2-1,NA
CAWSVNSGYGYTF,TGTGCCTGGAGTGTTAACAGCGGCTATGGCTACACCTTC,TRBV30,once,TRBJ1-2,NA